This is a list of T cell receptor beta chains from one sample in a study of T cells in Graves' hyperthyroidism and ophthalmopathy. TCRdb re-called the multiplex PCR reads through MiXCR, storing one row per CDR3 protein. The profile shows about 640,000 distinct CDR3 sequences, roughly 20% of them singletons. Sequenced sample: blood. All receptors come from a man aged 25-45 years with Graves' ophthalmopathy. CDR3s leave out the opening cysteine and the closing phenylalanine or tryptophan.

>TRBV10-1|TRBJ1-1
ASSESGGTTEAF
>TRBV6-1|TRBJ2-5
ASSFTRAGGETQY
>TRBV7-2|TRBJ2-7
ASSSATGGYEQY
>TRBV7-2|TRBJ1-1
ASSFYICSAPPNRQNTEAF
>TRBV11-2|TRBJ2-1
ASSLMGGYNEQF
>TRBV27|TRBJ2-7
ASSSWDSSYEQY
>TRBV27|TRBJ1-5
ASSLSWGLHQPQH
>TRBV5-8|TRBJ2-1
ASSFSGIAVRNEQF
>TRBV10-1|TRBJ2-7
ARAPRASTYEQY
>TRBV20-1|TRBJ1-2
SITVNYGYT
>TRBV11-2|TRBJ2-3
ASSAEFRDGPTDTQY
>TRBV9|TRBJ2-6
ASSVGGATGANVLT
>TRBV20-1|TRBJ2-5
SGRLRQETQY
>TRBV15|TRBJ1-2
ATSTLKGPGGYT
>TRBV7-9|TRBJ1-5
ASSLGTTDYQPQH
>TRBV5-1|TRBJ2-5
ASSLETSGRLETQY
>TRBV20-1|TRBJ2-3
SASGWEGLPLRADTQY
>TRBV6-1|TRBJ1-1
ASRSGSRGTEAF
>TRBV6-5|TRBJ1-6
ASSYFGTGTSYNSPLH
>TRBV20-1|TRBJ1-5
SATTGGEANQPQH
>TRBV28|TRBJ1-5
ASGQGARVRPQH
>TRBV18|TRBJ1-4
ASSPDGGNEKLF
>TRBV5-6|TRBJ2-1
ASSYAQGTSGYNEQF
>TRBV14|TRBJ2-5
ASSQGGLQETQY
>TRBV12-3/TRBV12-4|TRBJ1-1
ASSIRDIMNTEAF
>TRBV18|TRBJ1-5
ASSPGGGNNQPQH
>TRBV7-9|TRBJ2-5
ASSWAAGTETQY
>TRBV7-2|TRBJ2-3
ASSFGGVSTDTQY
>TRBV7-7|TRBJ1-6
ASSPRDTSSYNSPLH
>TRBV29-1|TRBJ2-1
SVAGTTYEQF
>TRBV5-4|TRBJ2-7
ASSLAPTSDTYEQY
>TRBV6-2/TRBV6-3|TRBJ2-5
ASSSSRVASSVPTFTKETQY
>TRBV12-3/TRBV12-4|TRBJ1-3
ASSFETTIY